Below are 8 T cell receptor beta chains sequenced from a single sample in a study of OX40 agonist ivuxolimab in advanced cancers. Produced via immunoSEQ multiplex PCR; TCRdb's table is partial and in-frame only. The sample carries around 70,000 clones, more than 70% recorded once. The source material was CD4+ or CD8+ T cells sorted from blood, sampled in a trial of the OX40 agonist ivuxolimab. The receptors were gathered from an adult with an advanced solid tumor such as melanoma, head and neck, liver or kidney cancer.

The chain uses TRBV5-5 and TRBJ2-7; the match to TRBD1 covers 8 bases. The CDR3 is made up of 14 amino acids. V lost 4 bases, J lost 2 bases, and 5 bases stayed unmatched. The germline V gene encodes CDR1 SGHKS and CDR2 YYEKEE (reference sequence). CDR3 loop: CASSVRTGPYEQYF. CDR3 in DNA: TGTGCCAGCAGCGTTAGGACAGGGCCCTACGAGCAGTACTTC.

This chain links TRBV7-6 with TRBJ1-3; 7 bases match TRBD1. Germline-derived CDR1 and CDR2 are SGHVS and FNYEAQ. This CDR3 comprises 15 residues. V dropped 3 bases and J dropped 4; count of bases not matched to a gene: 6. The DNA for the CDR3 is TGTGCCAGCAGCTTTCGAGGGGGCGCGGGAAACACCATATATTTT. Protein: CASSFRGGAGNTIYF. The full variable domain, in which reference TRBV7-6 and TRBJ1-3 provide the parts outside the CDR3, is GAGVSQSPRYKVTKRGQDVALRCDPISGHVSLYWYRQALGQGPEFLTYFNYEAQQDKSGLPNDRFSAERPEGSISTLTIQRTEQRDSAMYRCASSFRGGAGNTIYFGEGSWLTVV.

The chain has TRBV6-5 and TRBJ1-2; D is perhaps TRBD1 (5 bases). Germline-derived CDR1 and CDR2 are MNHEY and SVGAGI. This CDR3 is 13 amino acids long. The germline V and J ends were trimmed by 8 bases and 5 bases, with 15 bases remaining between them. The CDR3 sequence: CASAWDGQYGYTF. The CDR3 DNA sequence: TGTGCCAGCGCCTGGGACGGACAATATGGCTACACCTTC.

The chain carries TRBV9 and TRBJ1-2, with 9 bases matching TRBD1. Germline V gene lookup returns CDR1 SGDLS and CDR2 YYNGEE. The V and J ends lost 5 bases and 5 bases, in that order; junction bases with no gene match: 7. The CDR3 covers 14 residues. The CDR3 region has the DNA TGTGCCAGCAGTCGGGACAGGGAGAGATATGGCTACACCTTC. Translating gives CASSRDRERYGYTF.

V is TRBV29-1 and J is TRBJ2-1, with D uncertain. This CDR3 has 11 amino acids. V was cut by 6 bases and J by 5 bases, with 8 bases left in between. Per the germline V gene, CDR1 is SQVTM and CDR2 is ANQGSEA. The CDR3: CSVVKDNEQFF. The CDR3 region has the DNA TGCAGCGTCGTAAAGGACAATGAGCAGTTCTTC.

The genes are TRBV6-5 and TRBJ1-1, with unresolved D. The length of the CDR3 is 11 residues. Deletions cut 8 bases from V and 5 bases from J, with 9 bases between. Per the germline V gene, CDR1 is MNHEY and CDR2 is SVGAGI. CDR3 region: CASFGGTEAFF. DNA of the CDR3: TGTGCCAGCTTCGGAGGAACTGAAGCTTTCTTT.

The chain carries TRBV27 and TRBJ1-5; unclear D gene. CDR1 is MNHEY and CDR2 is SMNVEV in the germline V gene (reference sequence). This CDR3 region has 13 residues. Trimming stripped 5 bases from V and 0 bases from J, with 5 bases between. Written as DNA, the CDR3 is TGTGCCAGCAGTGACGGTAGCAATCAGCCCCAGCATTTT. This sequence encodes CASSDGSNQPQHF.

The J gene is TRBJ1-2, the V gene TRBV6-6; D is unclear. The CDR3 spans 13 residues. V lost 4 bases, J lost 6 bases, and 12 bases lay in between. CDR1 is MNHNY, CDR2 SVGAGI, per germline (reference sequence). The CDR3 loop is CASSLRLEDGYTF. CDR3 nucleotides: TGTGCCAGCAGTTTACGGCTTGAGGATGGCTACACCTTC.